This record looks at one T cell receptor beta chain sequence and its context. No antigen is known for it. No per-base quality is available; no much larger clone lies one base away. The sample comes from a study of memory CD4+ T cells and cytomegalovirus serostatus (dated by TCRdb to the late 2010s). Turning to the overall study: The cohort included approximately 35 healthy adults from Belgium, of whom 9 were CMV seropositive and 24 were CMV seronegative. To replicate a published TCR-based CMV serostatus classifier, the study sequenced CD4+ memory TCRbeta repertoires from a Belgian cohort whose cytomegalovirus serostatus was known. Beyond this particular receptor, the publication reports: The results were interpreted as suggesting that the CMV-associated TCR signature is mostly present in the CD4+ memory repertoire. Only CD4+CD45RO+ memory cells were sequenced, in contrast to the original study, which included naive and memory CD4+ and CD8+ populations. For CMV serostatus prediction, a median bootstrapped AUC of 0.95 was reached with the original framework, and a median bootstrapped AUC of approximately 0.89 was reached with a US-trained random forest. The original-framework classifier achieved a median bootstrapped AUC of 0.95 with a 95% CI of 0.76-1.00 on the Belgian cohort. Of under 200 previously reported CMV-associated TCRbeta sequences, approximately 70 appeared in the CD4+ memory repertoires, each in one to five individuals.

From cysteine to phenylalanine, the CDR3 is 13 amino acids long. Left in the record is the CDR3 DNA by itself, 39 bases read in frame from the first base. V is shortened by 1 base, J by 9 bases, and the region joining them spans 12 bases. The germline V gene encodes CDR1 MNHNS and CDR2 SASEGT. Genomic DNA was extracted from sorted cells with the Quick-DNA Microprep Kit. Amplification of TCRbeta DNA was done with the immunoSEQ hsTCRbeta kit, following the protocol from the manufacturer. An Illumina MiSeq instrument was used to sequence the TCRbeta libraries. In the source study's methods: Removing out-of-frame sequences left about 2,300,000 distinct TCRbeta sequences, an average of around 67,000 per individual. Each individual was scored using the number of some 160 previously reported CMV-associated TCRbeta sequences that the individual carried and the total number of productive distinct TCRbeta sequences. A beta-binomial model was reimplemented in Python, and random forests from scikit-learn, run with default parameters, were trained on data from the US cohort. Classifier performance on the Belgian cohort was reported as the median AUC with percentile confidence intervals calculated over 10,000 bootstrap iterations. TCRdb re-hosts the immuneACCESS table, in-frame sequences only. Its copies lack some clones; in the studies checked, an unresolved V gene accounts for under half of them, and the cause for the rest is not known. From that table come the V and J calls and clone size; the DNA was used to work out D and trimming. Across this sample there are about 56,000 clones, with more than 75% seen only once. The ten most abundant clones make up over 0.35% of the sample.

A FACSAria II was used to sort memory CD4+ T cells, defined as single viable CD3+CD4+CD8-CD45RO+ cells. CMV serostatus was determined with a Roche Elecsys assay detecting serum IgG against CMV pp150, pp28, p38 and p52. After the samples were thawed, total CD4+ T cells were enriched through positive selection using CD4 magnetic microbeads. The samples came from a different study that was designed specifically to examine the CD4+ T cell memory repertoire. Following standard operating procedures, peripheral blood mononuclear cells were isolated and cryopreserved, while serum was kept at -80 degrees C. The staining used CD3-PerCP (BW264/56), CD4-APC (RPA-T4), CD45RO-PE (UCHT1) and CD8-Pacific Orange (3B5) antibodies, and Sytox blue was used to exclude non-viable cells.

The receptor was derived from an adult in good health and CMV-seronegative. The chain uses TRBV6-1 and TRBJ1-2, and perhaps TRBD1 as D gene, on 5 matching bases. Sample: memory CD4+ T cells from blood. The nucleotides are TGTGCCAGCAGTGAAGAGGAGGGGTTGAGCTACACCTTC. It translates as CASSEEEGLSYTF.